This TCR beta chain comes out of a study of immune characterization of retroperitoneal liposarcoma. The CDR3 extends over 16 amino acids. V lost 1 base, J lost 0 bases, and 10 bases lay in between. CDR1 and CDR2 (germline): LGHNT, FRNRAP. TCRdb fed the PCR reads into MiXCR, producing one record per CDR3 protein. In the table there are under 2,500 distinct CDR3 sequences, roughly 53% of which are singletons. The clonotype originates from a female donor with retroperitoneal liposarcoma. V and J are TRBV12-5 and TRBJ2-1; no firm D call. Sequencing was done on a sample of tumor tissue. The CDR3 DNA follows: TGTGCTAGTGGTTTGGGGGGTTTGAGCTCCTACAATGAGCAGTTCTTC. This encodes CASGLGGLSSYNEQFF.